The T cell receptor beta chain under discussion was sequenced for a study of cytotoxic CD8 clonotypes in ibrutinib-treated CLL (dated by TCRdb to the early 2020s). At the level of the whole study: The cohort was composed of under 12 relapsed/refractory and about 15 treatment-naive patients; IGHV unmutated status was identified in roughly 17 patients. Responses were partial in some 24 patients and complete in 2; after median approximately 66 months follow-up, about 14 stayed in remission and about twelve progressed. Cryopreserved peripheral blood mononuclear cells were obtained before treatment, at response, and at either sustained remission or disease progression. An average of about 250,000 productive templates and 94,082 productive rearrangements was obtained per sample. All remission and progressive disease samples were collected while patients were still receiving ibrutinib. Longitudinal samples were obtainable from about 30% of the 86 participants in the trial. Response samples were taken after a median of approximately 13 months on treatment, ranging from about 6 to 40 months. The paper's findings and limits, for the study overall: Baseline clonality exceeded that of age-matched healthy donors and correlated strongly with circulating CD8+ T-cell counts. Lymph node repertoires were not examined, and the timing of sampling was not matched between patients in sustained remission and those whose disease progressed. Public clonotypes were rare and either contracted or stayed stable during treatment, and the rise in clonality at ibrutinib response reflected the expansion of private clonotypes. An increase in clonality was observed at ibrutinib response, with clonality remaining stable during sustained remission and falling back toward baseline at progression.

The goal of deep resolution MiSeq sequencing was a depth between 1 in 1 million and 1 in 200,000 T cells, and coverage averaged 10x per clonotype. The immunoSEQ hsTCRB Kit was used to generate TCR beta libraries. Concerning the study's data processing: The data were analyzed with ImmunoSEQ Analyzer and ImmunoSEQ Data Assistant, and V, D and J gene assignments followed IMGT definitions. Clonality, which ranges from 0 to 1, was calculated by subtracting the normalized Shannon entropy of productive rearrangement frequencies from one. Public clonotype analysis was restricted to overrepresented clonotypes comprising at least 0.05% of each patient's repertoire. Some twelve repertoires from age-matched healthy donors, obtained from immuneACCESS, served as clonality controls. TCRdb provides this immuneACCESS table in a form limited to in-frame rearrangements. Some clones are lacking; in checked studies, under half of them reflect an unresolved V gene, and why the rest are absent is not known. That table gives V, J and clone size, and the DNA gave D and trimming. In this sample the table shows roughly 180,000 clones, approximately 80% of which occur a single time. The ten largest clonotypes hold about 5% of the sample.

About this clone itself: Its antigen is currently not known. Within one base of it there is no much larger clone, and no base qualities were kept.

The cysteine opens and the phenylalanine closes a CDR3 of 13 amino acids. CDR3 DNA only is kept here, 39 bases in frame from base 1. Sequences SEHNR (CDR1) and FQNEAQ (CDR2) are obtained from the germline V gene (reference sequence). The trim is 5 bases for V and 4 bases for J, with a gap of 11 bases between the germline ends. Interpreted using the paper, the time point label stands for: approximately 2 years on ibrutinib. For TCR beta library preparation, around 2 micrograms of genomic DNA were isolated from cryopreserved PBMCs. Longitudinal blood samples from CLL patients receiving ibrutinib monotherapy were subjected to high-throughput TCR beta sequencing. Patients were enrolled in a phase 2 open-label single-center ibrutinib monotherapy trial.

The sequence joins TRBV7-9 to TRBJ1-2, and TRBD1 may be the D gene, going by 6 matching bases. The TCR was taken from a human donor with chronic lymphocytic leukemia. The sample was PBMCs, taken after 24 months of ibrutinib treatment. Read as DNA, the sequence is TGTGCCAGCAGCATAGACAGGACCTATGGCTACACCTTC. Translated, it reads CASSIDRTYGYTF.